This T cell receptor (beta chain) was observed in a study of blood T cell repertoires in COVID-19. Study as a whole: There were acute and convalescent COVID-19 samples, and they came from the United States, Italy and Spain. The cDNA or gDNA used as material had been derived from T cells, B-cell-depleted T cells, or PBMCs.

As handled by the study authors: Using reference gene primer amplification, nucleated cell counts were estimated. Method: immunoSEQ multiplex PCR; TCRdb's copy keeps in-frame clones and lacks some. V, J and clone size were drawn from that table, and D and trimming were deduced from the DNA. The sample includes approximately 100,000 clones, 87% seen only once; the top ten take roughly 3%. The clonotype was recovered from a man between 45 and 60 years old in a cohort sampled during active COVID-19. The sample taken for sequencing was peripheral blood.

The CDR3: CASSSLGVYEQYV. In nucleotides, the CDR3 is TGTGCCAGCAGTTCCCTCGGGGTCTACGAGCAGTACGTC. The V call is TRBV28, the J call TRBJ2-7; D might be TRBD2 (5 bases). The CDR3 consists of 13 residues. The germline V gene encodes CDR1 MDHEN and CDR2 SYDVKM. The V and J ends lost 4 bases and 3 bases respectively, with 10 bases between them.